This T cell receptor beta chain emerged from a study of cytomegalovirus exposure and HLA in healthy donors. The CDR3 spans 15 residues. CDR1 and CDR2 (germline): LNHDA, SQIVND (reference sequence). V was pared by 7 bases and J by 1 base, with 10 bases of the junction left unmatched. Remarks on this clone: The target antigen is unknown.

Produced via immunoSEQ multiplex PCR; TCRdb's table is partial and in-frame only. The sample lists some 140,000 clones; 80% to 90% were seen once. Study observations and caveats: Rarity marked most TCR sequences, yet some public TCRs occurred in many donors. The authors enumerated roughly 160 TCR beta chains as linked to cytomegalovirus. A few of the chains that were CMV-associated were confirmed in vitro to be specific for CMV antigens.

The chain carries TRBV19 and TRBJ2-7; 7 bases are shared with TRBD2. Material: PBMCs. This clonotype originated in a man in his late teens or twenties in good health and CMV-seronegative. As DNA, the CDR3 is TGTGCCAGTATCATAGGTGGCGGGAGTTCCTACGAGCAGTACTTC. Protein product: CASIIGGGSSYEQYF.